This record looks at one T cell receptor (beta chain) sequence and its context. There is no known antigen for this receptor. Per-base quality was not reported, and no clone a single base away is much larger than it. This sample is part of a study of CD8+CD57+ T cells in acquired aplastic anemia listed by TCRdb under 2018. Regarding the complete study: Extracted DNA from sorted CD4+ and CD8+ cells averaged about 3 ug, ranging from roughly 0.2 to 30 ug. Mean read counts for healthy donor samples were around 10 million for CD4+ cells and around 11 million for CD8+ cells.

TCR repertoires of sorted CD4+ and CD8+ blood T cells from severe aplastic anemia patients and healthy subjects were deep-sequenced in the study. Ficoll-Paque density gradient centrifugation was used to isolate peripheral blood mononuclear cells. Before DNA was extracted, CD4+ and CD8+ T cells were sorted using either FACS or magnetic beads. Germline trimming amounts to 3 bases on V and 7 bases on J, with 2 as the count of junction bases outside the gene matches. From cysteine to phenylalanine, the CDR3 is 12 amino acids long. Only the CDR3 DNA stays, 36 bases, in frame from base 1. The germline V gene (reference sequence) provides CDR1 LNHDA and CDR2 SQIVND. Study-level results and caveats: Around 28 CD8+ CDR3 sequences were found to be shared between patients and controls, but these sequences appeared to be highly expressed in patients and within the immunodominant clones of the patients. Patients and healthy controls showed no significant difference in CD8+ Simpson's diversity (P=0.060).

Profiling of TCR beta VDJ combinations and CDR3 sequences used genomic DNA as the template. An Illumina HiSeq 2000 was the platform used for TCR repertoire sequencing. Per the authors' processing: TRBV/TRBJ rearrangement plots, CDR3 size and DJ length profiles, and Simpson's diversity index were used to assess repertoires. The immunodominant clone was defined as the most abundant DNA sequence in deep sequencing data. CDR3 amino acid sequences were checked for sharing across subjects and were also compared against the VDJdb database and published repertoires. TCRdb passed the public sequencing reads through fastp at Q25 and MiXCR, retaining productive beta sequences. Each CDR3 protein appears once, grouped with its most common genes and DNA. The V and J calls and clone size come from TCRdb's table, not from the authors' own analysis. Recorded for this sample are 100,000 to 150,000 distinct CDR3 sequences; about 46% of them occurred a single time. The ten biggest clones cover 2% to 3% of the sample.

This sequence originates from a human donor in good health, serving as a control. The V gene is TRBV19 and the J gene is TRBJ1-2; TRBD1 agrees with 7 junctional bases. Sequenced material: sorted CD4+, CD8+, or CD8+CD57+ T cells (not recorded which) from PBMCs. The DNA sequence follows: TGTGCCAGTAGTATGGGACAGTCTGGCTACACCTTC. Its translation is CASSMGQSGYTF.